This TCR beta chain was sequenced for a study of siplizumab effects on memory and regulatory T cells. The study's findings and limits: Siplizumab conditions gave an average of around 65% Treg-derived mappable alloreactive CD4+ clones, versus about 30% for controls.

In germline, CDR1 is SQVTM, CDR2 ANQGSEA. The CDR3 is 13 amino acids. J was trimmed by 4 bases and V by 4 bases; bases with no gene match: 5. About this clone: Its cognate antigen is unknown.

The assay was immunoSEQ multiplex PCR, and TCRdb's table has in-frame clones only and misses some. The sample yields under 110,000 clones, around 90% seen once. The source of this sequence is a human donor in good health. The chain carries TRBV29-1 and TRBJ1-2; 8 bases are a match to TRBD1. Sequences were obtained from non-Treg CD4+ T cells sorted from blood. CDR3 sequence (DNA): TGCAGCGTTGCCCAACAGGGGGGCTATGGCTACACCTTC. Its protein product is CSVAQQGGYGYTF.